The T cell receptor (beta chain) under discussion was sequenced for a study of CD8 T cells in ankylosing spondylitis. Study-level findings and limits: Ankylosing spondylitis blood appeared to carry a characteristic TCR beta motif of roughly 8 highly homologous variants. Before this, some motif variants had been reported in reactive arthritis synovial fluid and blood. Matched synovial fluid from ankylosing spondylitis patients was reported to be enriched for disease-linked clones. In peripheral blood, disease-linked CD8+ clones occurred at relatively low frequencies.

Each TCR beta library was made by quantitative 5'-RACE that incorporated molecular barcodes. TCRdb reprocessed the 5' RACE reads via MiXCR and lists one record per CDR3 protein. Of a few hundred thousand distinct CDR3 sequences listed, under 20% are singletons. The trim removed 6 bases at V and 2 bases at J, leaving 4 bases unmatched. CDR3 length equals 14 residues. In its sample, this clonotype was seen many times. Antigen specificity is unknown. The genes are TRBV12-3 or TRBV12-4 and TRBJ1-2; 9 bases fit TRBD1. Sequencing was performed on blood, either unsorted or a sorted T cell fraction (not recorded which). The receptor was isolated from a male donor with ankylosing spondylitis. The CDR3 DNA follows: TGTGCCAGCAGAAGGACAGGGGCCAACTATGGCTACACCTTC. Its protein is CASRRTGANYGYTF.